These 13 T cell receptor beta chains were all obtained from the same sample, sequenced in a study of PD-L1 blockade in urothelial cancer. As for time point: peripheral blood 6 weeks after treatment start. The repertoire was sequenced with immunoSEQ multiplex PCR; TCRdb's copy has only in-frame clones and lacks some. The sample has approximately 36,000 clones; more than 75% are singletons. The sequencing used PBMCs, collected around atezolizumab (anti-PD-L1) treatment. These TCRs come from a man aged 40-49 years with urothelial cancer.

The genes are TRBV27 and TRBJ2-5; 9 nucleotides agree with TRBD2. The CDR3 runs to 15 residues. The junction had 11 bases not matched to a gene; V was cut back by 9 bases and J by 3 bases. Germline CDR1 and CDR2: MNHEY and SMNVEV (reference sequence). The CDR3 nucleotides are TGTGCCAGGAAAATGGGACTAGCCCCAAAAGAGACCCAGTACTTC. Its translation: CARKMGLAPKETQYF.

CDR3 in amino acids: CASSVESGRSAGELFF. DNA for the CDR3: TGTGCCAGCAGCGTAGAAAGCGGGAGGAGCGCCGGGGAGCTGTTTTTT. The chain uses TRBV9 and TRBJ2-2; TRBD2 matches at 9 bases. The germline CDR1 and CDR2 sequences are SGDLS and YYNGEE. V was pared by 0 bases and J by 6 bases, with 6 bases of the junction left unmatched. The length of the CDR3 is 16 residues.

V and J are TRBV19 and TRBJ2-2; D possibly corresponds to TRBD1 (5 bases). Trimming took 2 bases from V and 5 from J, leaving 21 bases between them. Looked up from germline, CDR1 is LNHDA and CDR2 is SQIVND (reference sequence). The CDR3 totals 18 residues. CDR3 in amino acids: CASSILPPGPKGTGELFF. The CDR3 region has the DNA TGTGCCAGTAGTATACTCCCTCCAGGGCCTAAAGGAACCGGGGAGCTGTTTTTT.

The chain has TRBV12-1 and TRBJ1-2. TRBV12-1 is shown as a pseudogene. The CDR3 extends over 16 amino acids. In DNA, the CDR3 is TGTGCCAGCAGCTTTGGACTACTCGGTATTAACTATGGCTACACCTTC. As protein: CASSFGLLGINYGYTF.

The chain couples TRBV5-8 to TRBJ2-1; weak D call: TRBD1 (6 bases). V lost 4 bases and J 4 bases, leaving 15 bases between the germline ends. Germline values: CDR1 SGHTS, CDR2 YDEGEE. The CDR3 runs 15 residues. CDR3 sequence: CASSGRGKVYNEQFF. CDR3 DNA: TGTGCCAGCAGCGGCAGGGGCAAGGTTTACAATGAGCAGTTCTTC.

This chain uses TRBV7-9 with TRBJ1-4; D gene unclear. Trimming took 5 bases from V and 8 from J, leaving 12 bases between them. In germline, CDR1 is SEHNR, CDR2 FQNEAQ (reference sequence). CDR3 length: 13 amino acids. The CDR3 sequence: CASSPPGVEKLFF. The CDR3 region has the DNA TGTGCCAGCAGCCCTCCGGGAGTCGAAAAACTGTTTTTT.

CDR3 amino acids: CASSQWEGNGELFF. CDR3 coding DNA: TGCGCCAGCAGCCAATGGGAGGGGAACGGGGAGCTGTTTTTT. This rearrangement joins TRBV4-1 to TRBJ2-2; 7 nucleotides align to TRBD2. This CDR3 is built from 14 residues. Per the germline V gene, CDR1 is MGHRA and CDR2 is YSYEKL. J gave up 7 bases and V 2 bases, and 4 bases lay outside the gene matches.

The gene calls are TRBV6-1 and TRBJ2-2; possibly TRBD2 for D (5 bases). Trimming removed 4 bases at V and 4 bases at J, with 10 bases between. Germline values: CDR1 MNHNS, CDR2 SASEGT. This CDR3 has 14 residues. CDR3 in amino acids: CASSGGPGTGELFF. The CDR3 coding sequence is TGTGCCAGCAGTGGAGGGCCGGGCACCGGGGAGCTGTTTTTT.

This sequence joins TRBV23-1 and TRBJ1-1; 7 bases are shared with TRBD1. TRBV23-1 is reported as an ORF; its role is uncertain. The CDR3 is 13 amino acids. The V and J ends lost 9 bases and 11 bases, in that order; junction bases with no gene match: 15. CDR3 nucleotides: TGCGCCAGGGCGGTAGGGGGCTTGTTGAAGGCTTTCTTT. It translates to CARAVGGLLKAFF.

The J gene is TRBJ2-1, the V gene TRBV9; no firm D call. Trimming pared 3 bases from V and 0 bases from J, leaving 10 bases between. CDR3 length equals 15 residues. Germline V gene lookup returns CDR1 SGDLS and CDR2 YYNGEE. CDR3 residues: CASSGKESSYNEQFF. CDR3 DNA sequence: TGTGCCAGCAGCGGTAAGGAGAGCTCCTACAATGAGCAGTTCTTC.

The V gene is TRBV5-6, the J gene TRBJ1-2; possibly TRBD1 for D (6 bases). Trimming shortened V by 4 bases and J by 8 bases, and 18 bases separated the two germline ends. The CDR3 runs 14 residues. Germline V gives CDR1 SGHDT, CDR2 YYEEEE. CDR3 protein: CASSPNQGPGGYTF. The CDR3 bases are TGTGCCAGCAGCCCGAATCAGGGGCCGGGGGGCTACACCTTC.

The genes are TRBV7-9 and TRBJ1-2; D is unclear. Trimming took 8 bases from V and 4 from J, leaving 14 bases between them. The CDR3 covers 13 residues. From germline, CDR1 is SEHNR and CDR2 FQNEAQ (reference sequence). The CDR3 coding sequence is TGTGCCAGCTCCCGGGGATCGGTCTATGGCTACACCTTC. It translates to CASSRGSVYGYTF.

This sequence joins TRBV19 and TRBJ2-7; TRBD2 agrees at 9 bases. Germline values: CDR1 LNHDA, CDR2 SQIVND (reference sequence). V gave up 10 bases and J gave up 2 bases; unmatched junction bases: 3. This CDR3 comprises 12 residues. The DNA of the CDR3 is TGTGCCACCGCGGGGGGGGCCTACGAGCAGTACTTC. Translated: CATAGGAYEQYF. Full variable domain (missing parts from reference TRBV19 and TRBJ2-7): DGGITQSPKYLFRKEGQNVTLSCEQNLNHDAMYWYRQDPGQGLRLIYYSQIVNDFQKGDIAEGYSVSREKKESFPLTVTSAQKNPTAFYLCATAGGAYEQYFGPGTRLTVT.